The next 27 T cell receptor beta chains were all read from a single sample in a study of shared clonotypes between healthy human individuals. Sequenced by immunoSEQ multiplex PCR; TCRdb stores in-frame clones only, minus some. The data show 70,000 to 95,000 clones, 62% seen once. The sample consisted of memory CD8+ T cells sorted from blood. The subset here: CD45RO+ cells pooled with CCR7-negative TemRA cells. The receptors derive from a man aged 25 to 40 in good health.

The chain uses TRBV4-1 and TRBJ1-2; D is possibly TRBD1 (6 bases). This CDR3 has 15 amino acids. V lost 4 bases and J lost 4, with 16 bases in between. The germline V gene has CDR1 MGHRA and CDR2 YSYEKL. CDR3 sequence: CASSPTTGGGYGYTF. As DNA, the CDR3 is TGCGCCAGCAGCCCTACGACAGGAGGTGGCTATGGCTACACCTTC.

The chain has TRBV29-1 and TRBJ2-3; D not resolved. The V gene's germline CDR1 is SQVTM and CDR2 ANQGSEA. Trimming stripped 2 bases from V and 5 bases from J, with 8 bases between. The CDR3 runs to 12 residues. The CDR3 loop is CSVERVGDTQYF. The CDR3 nucleotides are TGCAGCGTTGAAAGGGTCGGAGATACGCAGTATTTT.

The rearrangement joins TRBV5-1 to TRBJ2-2, with a possible D match to TRBD2 (5 bases). The germline V gene has CDR1 SGHRS and CDR2 YFSETQ. The CDR3 is made up of 15 amino acids. Trimming took 4 bases from V and 4 from J, leaving 14 bases between them. The CDR3 sequence is CASSLRTRGTGELFF. Written as DNA, the CDR3 is TGCGCCAGCAGCCTTAGGACTCGGGGCACCGGGGAGCTGTTTTTT.

In this sample, this clone turned up many times. The chain combines TRBV7-3 with TRBJ2-5; D gene uncertain. The V end lost 3 bases, the J end lost 1 base, and 9 bases lay between the germline ends. This CDR3 spans 14 amino acids. Per the germline V gene, CDR1 is SGHTA and CDR2 is FQGTGA. The CDR3 region is CASSLGGSQETQYF. CDR3 bases: TGTGCCAGCAGCTTGGGTGGAAGCCAAGAGACCCAGTACTTC.

This clone has a handful of counts. The chain employs TRBV6-5 and TRBJ2-7; D is possibly TRBD1 (6 bases). Trimming cost V 5 bases and J 4 bases, with 12 bases left between them. Germline values: CDR1 MNHEY, CDR2 SVGAGI. The CDR3 sequence is 13 residues long. DNA of the CDR3: TGTGCCAGCAGTGAATCAGGGGCATACGAGCAGTACTTC. It codes for CASSESGAYEQYF.

V gene TRBV14 combines with J gene TRBJ1-3; D is uncertain. The V end was cut by 1 base, the J end by 0 bases, with 4 bases between. The length of the CDR3 is 14 residues. The germline V gene has CDR1 SGHDN and CDR2 FVKESK. The CDR3 loop is CASSQVVSGNTIYF. CDR3 DNA: TGTGCCAGCAGCCAAGTTGTCTCTGGAAACACCATATATTTT.

The chain has TRBV6-4 and TRBJ2-3, with D possibly matching TRBD2 (6 bases). Trimming took off 0 bases at V and 1 base at J, with 14 bases between the two ends. The CDR3 length is 17 residues. Germline CDR1 MRHNA, CDR2 SNTAGT. This CDR3 reads CASSDSVRGSGTDTQYF. DNA of the CDR3: TGTGCCAGCAGTGACTCCGTTCGGGGGAGTGGCACAGATACGCAGTATTTT.

This chain uses TRBV7-2 with TRBJ2-7, with 8 bases fitting TRBD2. V gave up 5 bases and J gave up 6 bases; unmatched junction bases: 12. Germline assignment: CDR1 SGHTA and CDR2 FQGNSA. The CDR3 is 15 amino acids. This CDR3 reads CASSNSPGGVAEQYF. In nucleotides, the CDR3 is TGTGCCAGCAGCAATTCCCCGGGAGGGGTAGCCGAGCAGTACTTC.

The V and J genes are TRBV4-2 and TRBJ2-1; 9 positions agree with TRBD2. The CDR3 runs 15 residues. Germline trimming cut 3 bases from V and 6 bases from J; bases unmatched to any gene: 6. Per germline, CDR1 LGHNA and CDR2 YNFKEQ. The CDR3 DNA is TGTGCCAGCAGCCATCGGACTAGCGAGATCAATGAGCAGTTCTTC. This translates into CASSHRTSEINEQFF.

This clone was picked up a small number of times. The chain combines TRBV19 with TRBJ1-1, with a possible D match to TRBD1 (5 bases). Trimming removed 5 bases at V and 0 bases at J, with 16 bases between. The CDR3 covers 16 residues. CDR1 and CDR2 from the germline V gene are LNHDA and SQIVND (reference sequence). As DNA, the CDR3 is TGTGCCAGTAGTCCCGGGGGAGGGACCCTGAACACTGAAGCTTTCTTT. This codes for CASSPGGGTLNTEAFF.

The rearrangement links TRBV7-2 to TRBJ2-7, with D possibly matching TRBD1 (5 bases). CDR1 is SGHTA and CDR2 is FQGNSA in the germline V gene. The CDR3 loop spans 14 amino acids. V gave up 2 bases and J gave up 3 bases, with 11 bases separating them. CDR3 region: CASSLQGGYYEQYF. The CDR3 DNA follows: TGTGCCAGCAGCTTACAGGGCGGATACTACGAGCAGTACTTC. The entire variable domain, with the rest obtained from reference TRBV7-2 and TRBJ2-7, is as follows: GAGVSQSPSNKVTEKGKDVELRCDPISGHTALYWYRQSLGQGLEFLIYFQGNSAPDKSGLPSDRFSAERTGGSVSTLTIQRTQQEDSAVYLCASSLQGGYYEQYFGPGTRLTVT.

A few counts support this clone. The CDR3 is CASSQDSRGETYEQYF. The CDR3 region has the DNA TGCGCCAGCAGCCAAGATTCTCGCGGGGAGACCTACGAGCAGTACTTC. This chain uses TRBV4-3 with TRBJ2-7; the D gene is possibly TRBD2 (6 bases). Trimming stripped 0 bases from V and 2 bases from J, with 14 bases between. Germline V gene lookup returns CDR1 LGHNA and CDR2 YSLEER. This CDR3 spans 16 amino acids.

CDR3 amino acids: CASSFPGTGEQFF. The CDR3 region has the DNA TGTGCCAGCAGTTTCCCTGGGACAGGGGAGCAGTTCTTC. The chain has TRBV27 and TRBJ2-1, with TRBD1 identical over 9 bases. CDR1 and CDR2 from the germline V gene are MNHEY and SMNVEV (reference sequence). The CDR3 has 13 amino acids. V was pared by 3 bases and J by 10 bases, with 4 bases of the junction left unmatched.

The J gene is TRBJ2-5, the V gene TRBV6-5, with a tentative D call TRBD1 (6 bases). The CDR3 runs to 12 residues. CDR1 is MNHEY and CDR2 is SVGAGI in the germline V gene. V lost 6 bases and J lost 4, with 9 bases in between. For the CDR3, the DNA is TGTGCCAGCAGCCAGGACAGAGAGACCCAGTACTTC. Encoded protein: CASSQDRETQYF.

This clone was detected many times. The chain combines TRBV27 with TRBJ2-3, with unresolved D. V lost 5 bases and J lost 3, with 9 bases in between. CDR1 and CDR2 from the germline V gene are MNHEY and SMNVEV (reference sequence). The CDR3 consists of 13 residues. The CDR3 DNA is TGTGCCAGCAGTACGAAAATTACAGATACGCAGTATTTT. It is translated as CASSTKITDTQYF.

This clone was found a few times. The rearrangement uses TRBV5-5 and TRBJ2-5; 13 nucleotides align to TRBD2. CDR3 length equals 16 residues. Germline assignment: CDR1 SGHKS and CDR2 YYEKEE (reference sequence). V lost 4 bases and J lost 5; bases outside the gene matches: 8. CDR3 region: CASSPGLAGDSETQYF. The CDR3 nucleotides are TGTGCCAGCAGCCCCGGACTAGCGGGAGATTCTGAGACCCAGTACTTC.

This clone came up a few times. The chain combines TRBV5-5 with TRBJ1-1; D is perhaps TRBD1 (6 bases). There are 14 residues in the CDR3. Germline-derived CDR1 and CDR2 are SGHKS and YYEKEE (reference sequence). V lost 3 bases, J lost 2 bases, and 11 bases lay in between. In DNA, the CDR3 is TGTGCCAGCAGCTCCCGGGACACAAACACTGAAGCTTTCTTT. Encoded protein: CASSSRDTNTEAFF.

This chain joins TRBV1 and TRBJ2-1. TRBV1 is given as a pseudogene. CDR3 length equals 13 residues. CDR3 DNA sequence: TGCACCAGCAGCCAAGGGACCTACAATGAGCAGTTCTTC. Protein sequence: CTSSQGTYNEQFF.

The CDR3 is CASSDYSPEGYTF. The CDR3 nucleotides read TGTGCCAGCAGTGACTACAGCCCTGAGGGCTACACCTTC. This chain links TRBV6-1 with TRBJ1-2; D gene unclear. Between the trimmed V and J ends, which lost 3 bases and 8 bases, there was a span of 13 bases. The V gene's germline CDR1 is MNHNS and CDR2 SASEGT. The CDR3 totals 13 residues.

This clone was detected once. This chain uses TRBV25-1 with TRBJ1-1; a weak D match, TRBD1 (5 bases). Trimming removed 6 bases at V and 2 bases at J, with 10 bases between. Per germline, CDR1 MGHDK and CDR2 SYGVNS. The CDR3 contains 13 residues. Written as DNA, the CDR3 is TGTGCCAGCAGCGCCACAGGTAACACTGAAGCTTTCTTT. It is translated as CASSATGNTEAFF.

The rearrangement links TRBV5-1 to TRBJ2-7; either TRBD1 or TRBD2 may fit D (5 bases each). V was cut by 4 bases and J by 5 bases, with 19 bases left in between. Per germline, CDR1 SGHRS and CDR2 YFSETQ. CDR3 length: 15 amino acids. CDR3 nucleotide sequence: TGCGCCAGCAGCCTGGGGTGGGGGTTTAAAGACGAGCAGTACTTC. Translating it yields CASSLGWGFKDEQYF.

The genes are TRBV28 and TRBJ2-1, with TRBD2 as a possible D gene (6 bases). Germline V lookup: CDR1 MDHEN, CDR2 SYDVKM. The CDR3 is 15 amino acids. The V end lost 5 bases, the J end lost 7 bases, and 18 bases lay between the germline ends. The CDR3 loop reads CASSTSLASLNEQFF. In nucleotides, the CDR3 is TGTGCCAGCAGTACCTCCCTAGCGAGCTTAAATGAGCAGTTCTTC.

The chain is built from TRBV5-1 and TRBJ2-4, with a possible D match to TRBD1 (6 bases). The germline V gene encodes CDR1 SGHRS and CDR2 YFSETQ. The CDR3 is made up of 14 amino acids. Trimming took off 2 bases at V and 5 bases at J, with 11 bases between the two ends. The CDR3 bases are TGCGCCAGCAGCTTCGGGACATACGAAAACATTCAGTACTTC. It codes for CASSFGTYENIQYF.

This clone was seen more than once but under ten times. Only one base separates this from a far larger clonotype, so it likely reflects a read error. The rearrangement uses TRBV25-1 and TRBJ2-7; possible D gene TRBD1, 5 bases. The CDR3 extends over 12 amino acids. Trimming removed 3 bases at V and 3 bases at J, with 6 bases between. Germline V gives CDR1 MGHDK, CDR2 SYGVNS. In nucleotides, the CDR3 is TGTGCCAGCAGTGAGACAGACTACGAGCAGTACTTC. This encodes CASSETDYEQYF.

V gene TRBV28 combines with J gene TRBJ2-7, with D perhaps matching TRBD1 (6 bases). This CDR3 contains 16 residues. Per germline, CDR1 MDHEN and CDR2 SYDVKM. V lost 1 base and J 0 bases, leaving 13 bases between the germline ends. The CDR3 loop is CASSLSPDRRSYEQYF. CDR3 DNA sequence: TGTGCCAGCAGTTTATCCCCTGACAGGCGCTCCTACGAGCAGTACTTC.

This chain joins TRBV28 and TRBJ2-5; D unresolved. This CDR3 is built from 14 residues. CDR1 MDHEN and CDR2 SYDVKM come from the germline V gene. Trimming took off 5 bases at V and 1 base at J, with 11 bases between the two ends. CDR3: CASSPPDSQETQYF. CDR3 nucleotides: TGTGCCAGCAGTCCCCCTGACTCCCAAGAGACCCAGTACTTC.

This clone was observed a handful of times. This chain uses TRBV5-1 with TRBJ2-3, with 10 bases identical to TRBD2. Germline loops: CDR1 SGHRS, CDR2 YFSETQ. The length of the CDR3 is 15 residues. J was trimmed by 0 bases and V by 5 bases; bases with no gene match: 3. DNA of the CDR3: TGCGCCAGCAGGCCGACTAGCGGGAGCACAGATACGCAGTATTTT. Its translation: CASRPTSGSTDTQYF.